One sample yielded the 5 T cell receptor beta chains listed below, sequenced in a study of T-cell reconstitution after alpha-beta-depleted transplantation in children. Unique molecular identifiers were used to barcode this TCRbeta library. MiXCR, applied by TCRdb to the PCR reads, yields one record per CDR3 protein. The table records around 530,000 distinct CDR3 sequences, approximately 32% of them present only once. Material: PBMCs from the stem cell graft donor, obtained from the stem cell graft. These receptors all come from a human donor who donated a stem cell graft to a child with aplastic anemia.

The sample holds a few counts of this clonotype. This chain joins TRBV28 and TRBJ2-7; perhaps TRBD2 as D (5 bases). CDR3 size: 13 residues. V was trimmed by 10 bases and J by 2 bases, leaving 15 bases between them. Looked up from germline, CDR1 is MDHEN and CDR2 is SYDVKM. The CDR3 bases are TGTGCCACCAAGACCGGGGTTCCCTACGAGCAGTACTTC. Translation: CATKTGVPYEQYF.

This clonotype came up a few times. The chain links TRBV5-1 to TRBJ2-3, with D possibly TRBD2 on 5 matching bases. CDR1 SGHRS and CDR2 YFSETQ come from the germline V gene. Trimming stripped 0 bases from V and 4 bases from J, with 9 bases between. The CDR3 sequence is 14 residues long. CDR3 in amino acids: CASSLERVADTQYF. The CDR3 DNA reads as TGCGCCAGCAGCTTGGAGAGGGTGGCAGATACGCAGTATTTT.

This clonotype came up a few times. The rearrangement links TRBV12-3 or TRBV12-4 to TRBJ1-2; 10 bases agree with TRBD1. V was clipped by 0 bases and J by 6 bases; unmatched bases: 7. This CDR3 region has 16 residues. CDR3 sequence: CASSLAGDRGQNGYTF. The CDR3, as DNA: TGTGCCAGCAGTTTAGCGGGGGACAGGGGTCAAAATGGCTACACCTTC.

The V gene is TRBV9, the J gene TRBJ1-2, with D uncertain. V was cut by 0 bases and J by 7 bases, with 10 bases left in between. The CDR3 extends over 13 amino acids. Germline-derived CDR1 and CDR2 are SGDLS and YYNGEE. CDR3 bases: TGTGCCAGCAGCGTAGCTTTGCAGAGTGGCTACACCTTC. The encoded protein is CASSVALQSGYTF.

The genes are TRBV25-1 and TRBJ2-1, with D perhaps TRBD2 (6 bases). The CDR3 runs 14 residues. Trimming took 7 bases from V and 3 from J, leaving 13 bases between them. The germline CDR1 and CDR2 sequences are MGHDK and SYGVNS. CDR3 loop: CASIMGGVYNEQFF. The CDR3 DNA sequence: TGTGCCAGCATTATGGGGGGAGTCTACAATGAGCAGTTCTTC.